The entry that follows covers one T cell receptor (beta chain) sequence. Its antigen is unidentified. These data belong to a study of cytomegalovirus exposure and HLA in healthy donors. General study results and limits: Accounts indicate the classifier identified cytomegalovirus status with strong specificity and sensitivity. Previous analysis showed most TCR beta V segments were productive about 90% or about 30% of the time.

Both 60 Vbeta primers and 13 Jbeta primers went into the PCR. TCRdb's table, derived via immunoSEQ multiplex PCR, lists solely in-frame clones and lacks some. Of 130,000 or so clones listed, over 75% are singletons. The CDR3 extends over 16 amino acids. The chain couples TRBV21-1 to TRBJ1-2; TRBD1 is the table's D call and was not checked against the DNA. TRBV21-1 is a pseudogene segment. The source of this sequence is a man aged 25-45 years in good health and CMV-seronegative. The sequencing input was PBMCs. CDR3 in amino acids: CASSKKDRIIHYGYTF. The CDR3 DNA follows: TGTGCCAGCAGCAAAAAGGACAGGATAATTCACTATGGCTACACCTTC.